This is a list of T cell receptor beta chains from one sample in a study of CD8 T cells in Susac syndrome. TCRdb reanalysed the immunoSEQ multiplex PCR reads using MiXCR and keeps one entry per CDR3 protein. The repertoire holds 300,000 or so distinct CDR3 sequences, with roughly nine tenths as singletons. Sequencing was performed on CD4+ T cells from PBMCs. The receptor set was obtained from a human donor with multiple sclerosis. Both conserved end residues are part of each CDR3. The D gene is left open where the match is weak. Not all rows give a size; the values are once, few, many and, for expanded clones, a class.

clone_size,v_call,j_call,d_call,cdr3_nt,cdr3_aa
.,TRBV18,TRBJ1-5,.,TGTGCCAGCTCACCCTCCCTGGGGGGTAGCAATCAGCCCCAGCATTTT,CASSPSLGGSNQPQHF
.,TRBV7-6,TRBJ1-6,TRBD1,TGTGCCAGCAGTACAAACAGGGGGGGGAATTCACCCCTCCACTTT,CASSTNRGGNSPLHF
.,TRBV20-1,TRBJ2-5,TRBD2,TGCAGTGCTAGAGTCCCTAGCGGGGGGTTACGGGAGACCCAGTACTTC,CSARVPSGGLRETQYF
.,TRBV15,TRBJ2-7,.,TGTGCCACCAGCAGAGATCGCCGGGGGTACAAGTACTTC,CATSRDRRGYKYF
once,TRBV13,TRBJ1-1,.,TGTGCCAGCAGCTTAGAGGCTGAAGCTTTCTTT,CASSLEAEAFF
.,TRBV2,TRBJ1-2,.,TGTGCCAGCAGTGAGACCTATGGCTACACCTTC,CASSETYGYTF
.,TRBV19,TRBJ2-5,TRBD1,TGTGCCAGTAGTATCGGGACAGTCCAAGAGACCCAGTACTTC,CASSIGTVQETQYF
.,TRBV12-3/TRBV12-4,TRBJ2-1,.,TGTGCCAGCACCGTAGGCCCTCCGACCTACAATGAGCAGTTCTTC,CASTVGPPTYNEQFF
.,TRBV9,TRBJ2-1,TRBD2,TGTGCCAGCAGTATAGCGGGAGCAAATGAGCAGTTCTTC,CASSIAGANEQFF
.,TRBV5-1,TRBJ1-1,.,TGCGCCAGCAGCTTGGATCCGGGACGGAGGAACACTGAAGCTTTCTTT,CASSLDPGRRNTEAFF
.,TRBV6-5,TRBJ2-5,TRBD2,TGTGCCACCAGAGGGACTAGCGGGTTGGGGGAGACCCAGTACTTC,CATRGTSGLGETQYF
once,TRBV19,TRBJ2-6,.,TGTGCCAGTAATACCCAACACTCTGGGGCCAACGTCCTGACTTTC,CASNTQHSGANVLTF
.,TRBV30,TRBJ2-1,.,TGTGCCTGGGATAACGGGTCGTACAATGAGCAGTTCTTC,CAWDNGSYNEQFF
.,TRBV6-5,TRBJ2-7,.,TGTGCCAGCAGGATGGATGTAACCTACGAGCAGTACTTC,CASRMDVTYEQYF
once,TRBV6-1,TRBJ2-3,.,TGTGCCAGCATACGGGCACCAGACATCACAGATACGCAGTATTTT,CASIRAPDITDTQYF
.,TRBV4-1,TRBJ2-1,TRBD2,TGCGCCAGCAGCCAAACTAGCGGGAGTCGAAATGAGCAGTTCTTC,CASSQTSGSRNEQFF
.,TRBV6-5,TRBJ2-5,.,TGTGCCAGCAGTTACTCGGAGTATGGGACGGGTCTTAAAGAGACCCAGTACTTC,CASSYSEYGTGLKETQYF
.,TRBV20-1,TRBJ1-1,.,TGCAGTGCTGGGACTTCGGGACTAGCTGAAGCTTTCTTT,CSAGTSGLAEAFF
.,TRBV20-1,TRBJ1-5,.,TGCAGTGCCCAGCCGAGCGTAGGGCCGGGAAGGCGGCAGCCCCAGCATTTT,CSAQPSVGPGRRQPQHF
.,TRBV7-2,TRBJ2-1,.,TGTGCCAGCAGCACTGGGCTAGCCTCCTACAATGAGCAGTTCTTC,CASSTGLASYNEQFF
once,TRBV7-8,TRBJ1-2,TRBD1,TGTGCCAGCAGCTCTCGGACAGGGGGGGATGGCTACACCTTC,CASSSRTGGDGYTF
.,TRBV5-1,TRBJ1-1,TRBD1,TGCGCCAGCAGCCTGGACAGGCCCTGGGGAGCTGAAGCTTTCTTT,CASSLDRPWGAEAFF
.,TRBV7-6,TRBJ2-2,TRBD1,TGTGCCAGCAGTTCGACAGGGGGTGTGACCGGGGAGCTGTTTTTT,CASSSTGGVTGELFF
.,TRBV5-1,TRBJ2-1,.,TGCGCCAGCAGCTTGGCCTGGACGGGGAACAATGAGCAGTTCTTC,CASSLAWTGNNEQFF
.,TRBV7-8,TRBJ2-3,TRBD2,TGTGCCAGCGGGCCCTCAACTAGCGGGATGATGGGCACGCAGTATTTT,CASGPSTSGMMGTQYF
once,TRBV6-5,TRBJ2-1,TRBD2,TGTGCCAGCAGACTAGCGGGAGTGAGCAATGAGCAGTTCTTC,CASRLAGVSNEQFF
.,TRBV5-1,TRBJ2-2,TRBD1,TGCGCCAGCAGCTCAAACAGGGGAAACACCGGGGAGCTGTTTTTT,CASSSNRGNTGELFF
.,TRBV6-1,TRBJ2-1,TRBD2,TGTGCCAGCTCCCGGAGGCTAGCGGGATCGAGCTCCTACAATGAGCAGTTCTTC,CASSRRLAGSSSYNEQFF
.,TRBV19,TRBJ2-2,.,TGTGCCACTAGGGACGGTTACACCGGGGAGCTGTTTTTT,CATRDGYTGELFF
once,TRBV2,TRBJ1-2,.,TGTGCCAGCAGTGACCACAGATTTAACTATGGCTACACCTTC,CASSDHRFNYGYTF
.,TRBV7-9,TRBJ2-5,.,TGTGCCACGGAGACCCAGTACTTC,CATETQYF
few,TRBV6-6,TRBJ2-7,.,TGTGCCAGCGGCCCGGGGAGCTCCTACGAGCAGTACTTC,CASGPGSSYEQYF
.,TRBV5-1,TRBJ2-7,TRBD1,TGCGCCAGCAGCTCACCGGGACAGGGCTACGAGCAGTACTTC,CASSSPGQGYEQYF
.,TRBV7-2,TRBJ2-1,TRBD2,TGTGCCAGCAGCTTGTTTAGCGGGTCCTACAATGAGCAGTTCTTC,CASSLFSGSYNEQFF
.,TRBV5-6,TRBJ1-1,.,TGTGCCAGCAGCTTGGCCGAGGGACAACTCATGAACACTGAAGCTTTCTTT,CASSLAEGQLMNTEAFF
.,TRBV19,TRBJ1-4,.,TGTGCCAGTAACCCGACAGGAGTTCTAGAAAAACTGTTTTTT,CASNPTGVLEKLFF
.,TRBV9,TRBJ2-7,TRBD1,TGTGCCAGCAGCGTAGGGTACGGGGGGACAGGGCCCTACGAGCAGTACTTC,CASSVGYGGTGPYEQYF
.,TRBV3-1,TRBJ2-1,TRBD2,TGTGCCAGCAGCCAGGGACTAGCGGGGAGCTCCTACAATGAGCAGTTCTTC,CASSQGLAGSSYNEQFF
.,TRBV12-3/TRBV12-4,TRBJ2-7,TRBD1,TGTGCCAGCAGCCGCGGACAGGGCCTAATCTACGAGCAGTACTTC,CASSRGQGLIYEQYF
few,TRBV7-9,TRBJ2-3,.,TGTGCCAGCAGCTTGGAAGATACGCAGTATTTT,CASSLEDTQYF
.,TRBV6-2/TRBV6-3,TRBJ1-2,.,TGTGCCAGCGGATACGGTTGGGGCGAAGGCTACACCTTC,CASGYGWGEGYTF
.,TRBV20-1,TRBJ2-1,.,TGCAGTGCTAGAGACCCCAGGGGGGGCTCCTACAATGAGCAGTTCTTC,CSARDPRGGSYNEQFF
once,TRBV7-2,TRBJ2-3,.,TGTGCCAGCAGCTTAGACCAGGTCACAGATACGCAGTATTTT,CASSLDQVTDTQYF
.,TRBV6-1,TRBJ2-1,TRBD2,TGTGCCAGCAGCCAACTAGCGGGAGTAGGTTTGGGTGAGCAGTTCTTC,CASSQLAGVGLGEQFF
.,TRBV11-2,TRBJ2-7,.,TGTGCCAGCAGCTTAGACCAGGAAGGGTCCTACGAGCAGTACTTC,CASSLDQEGSYEQYF
.,TRBV13,TRBJ2-3,TRBD2,TGTGCCAGCAGCCGAAAAGGAGGTAGCGGGAGCCCAGATACGCAGTATTTT,CASSRKGGSGSPDTQYF
.,TRBV5-1,TRBJ1-1,.,TGCGCCAGCAGCCGGGTGGGGGGATTTGGAACTGAAGCTTTCTTT,CASSRVGGFGTEAFF
.,TRBV5-1,TRBJ2-1,TRBD2,TGCGCCAGCAGCTTGGGGACTAGCGGGGGCCGGGTTGAGCAGTTCTTC,CASSLGTSGGRVEQFF
.,TRBV24-1,TRBJ2-2,.,TGTGCCACCAGTGACACTAACACCGGGGAGCTGTTTTTT,CATSDTNTGELFF
.,TRBV23-1,TRBJ2-6,.,TGCGCCGCTCCCCGGCCTGGGGCCAACGTCCTGACTTTC,CAAPRPGANVLTF
.,TRBV6-1,TRBJ1-5,.,TGTGCCAGCAGTGAGGGTGCGCTCAGTTTCAATCAGCCCCAGCATTTT,CASSEGALSFNQPQHF
.,TRBV9,TRBJ2-7,.,TGTGCCAGCAGCGTAACAGGACAGAATAATGGGCAGTACTTC,CASSVTGQNNGQYF
few,TRBV11-2,TRBJ1-2,TRBD1,TGTGCCAGCAGCCCTGGGACAGACTATGGCTACACCTTC,CASSPGTDYGYTF
.,TRBV6-1,TRBJ2-1,.,TGTGCCAGCGTTGAGGACCACCTTTGGAATGAGCAGTTCTTC,CASVEDHLWNEQFF
few,TRBV19,TRBJ2-3,.,TGTGCCAGTAGCCGCGACAGGACAGATACGCAGTATTTT,CASSRDRTDTQYF
few,TRBV6-1,TRBJ1-5,.,TGTGCCAGCAGTGATAGACAGGATTGGGATCAGCCCCAGCATTTT,CASSDRQDWDQPQHF
.,TRBV14,TRBJ2-1,TRBD2,TGTGCCAGCAGCCAAGATCGGGGACTACGGAAGTTCTTC,CASSQDRGLRKFF
.,TRBV19,TRBJ2-1,TRBD2,TGTGCCAGTAGTATGCGCCGGACTAGGGACTCTGAGCAGTTCTTC,CASSMRRTRDSEQFF
.,TRBV7-9,TRBJ2-2,TRBD1,TGTGCCAGCGATACAGGGGCCGCGAACACCGGGGAGCTGTTTTTT,CASDTGAANTGELFF